The 25 T cell receptor beta chains reported below all come from one sample, sequenced in a study of cytomegalovirus exposure and HLA in healthy donors. Vbeta (60) and Jbeta (13) primers were used in the PCR. The assay was immunoSEQ multiplex PCR, and TCRdb's table has in-frame clones only and misses some. The repertoire consists of some 200,000 clones, with 70% to 80% occurring once and the leading ten covering roughly 2.1%. Sequences were obtained from PBMCs. The receptors shown here come from a woman in her 30s in good health and CMV-seropositive.

The chain couples TRBV5-6 to TRBJ2-7; D is unclear. Germline lookup yields CDR1 SGHDT and CDR2 YYEEEE. Trimming left V 0 bases short and J 7 bases short, with 8 bases between. The CDR3 sequence is 12 residues long. The CDR3 region is CASSLGASEQYF. The CDR3, as DNA: TGTGCCAGCAGCTTGGGGGCAAGTGAGCAGTACTTC.

This clone was observed a single time. The genes are TRBV6-6 and TRBJ2-7; 7 positions match TRBD1. The junction had 7 bases not matched to a gene; V was cut back by 6 bases and J by 5 bases. The CDR3 is 13 residues long. CDR1 and CDR2 from the germline V gene are MNHNY and SVGAGI (reference sequence). DNA of the CDR3: TGTGCCAGCAGAAATTTAGGGGGCCACGAGCAGTACTTC. Translating it yields CASRNLGGHEQYF.

On this clone: The same CDR3 arises from other DNA sequences in this sample as well. The gene calls are TRBV7-2 and TRBJ1-1; no clear D. Germline V gene sequence: CDR1 SGHTA, CDR2 FQGNSA. This CDR3 has 13 residues. Deletions cut 3 bases from V and 1 base from J, with 6 bases between. This CDR3 reads CASSFSGNTEAFF. CDR3 bases: TGTGCCAGCAGCTTTTCAGGGAACACTGAAGCTTTCTTT.

This chain connects TRBV19 to TRBJ1-2; D remains unclear. CDR3 length equals 18 residues. Germline V gene data show CDR1 as LNHDA and CDR2 as SQIVND (reference sequence). Trimming left V 5 bases short and J 7 bases short, with 29 bases between. The CDR3 sequence: CASSLVWESFTGISGYTF. CDR3 nucleotides: TGTGCCAGTAGTCTTGTCTGGGAGTCCTTCACGGGGATTAGTGGCTACACCTTC.

This sequence joins TRBV7-9 and TRBJ2-5; TRBD2 aligns across 8 bases. The CDR3 has 16 residues. The germline CDR1 and CDR2 sequences are SEHNR and FQNEAQ (reference sequence). The V and J ends lost 2 bases and 2 bases, in that order; junction bases with no gene match: 7. CDR3 sequence (DNA): TGTGCCAGCAGCTTAAGGGAGCCTAGCGGGCAAGAGACCCAGTACTTC. Translated, it gives CASSLREPSGQETQYF.

The chain has TRBV4-3 and TRBJ2-4; 7 nucleotides match TRBD2. The CDR3 totals 19 residues. Germline lookup yields CDR1 LGHNA and CDR2 YSLEER. V shed 0 bases and J 1 base; nucleotides not matched to a gene: 12. The chain's CDR3 is CASSQDRVGGGLAKNIQYF. The CDR3 bases are TGCGCCAGCAGCCAAGACAGAGTTGGGGGGGGGTTGGCCAAAAACATTCAGTACTTC.

The chain couples TRBV14 to TRBJ2-7; D possibly corresponds to TRBD1 (6 bases). Germline loops: CDR1 SGHDN, CDR2 FVKESK. V was clipped by 1 base and J by 3 bases, with 13 bases between them. This CDR3 is 15 amino acids long. CDR3: CASSQVGQGNYEQYF. CDR3 bases: TGTGCCAGCAGCCAAGTAGGCCAGGGGAACTACGAGCAGTACTTC.

This clone was recorded a few times. The chain recombines TRBV2 with TRBJ1-3; no firm D call. The V and J ends lost 7 bases and 11 bases respectively, with 15 bases between them. The CDR3 length is 12 residues. Germline V gene data show CDR1 as SNHLY and CDR2 as FYNNEI. The CDR3 spells CASTFSSPAIYF. CDR3 sequence (DNA): TGTGCCAGCACCTTTTCTTCCCCGGCCATATATTTT.

The chain carries TRBV7-6 and TRBJ2-7, with 10 bases that match TRBD2. The ends lost 5 bases at V and 4 bases at J; junction bases unmatched: 11. Germline V lookup: CDR1 SGHVS, CDR2 FNYEAQ. There are 16 residues in the CDR3. The CDR3 DNA reads TGTGCCAGCAGCCGAAGTCCAACTAGCGGGAATTACGAGCAGTACTTC. Translating it yields CASSRSPTSGNYEQYF.

This chain joins TRBV6-6 and TRBJ1-3; 11 positions match TRBD1. Per the germline V gene, CDR1 is MNHNY and CDR2 is SVGAGI (reference sequence). The CDR3 sequence is 15 residues long. J gave up 2 bases and V 5 bases, and 2 bases lay outside the gene matches. CDR3 DNA sequence: TGTGCCAGCAGTCCGGACAGGGGGCCTGGAAACACCATATATTTT. Translation gives CASSPDRGPGNTIYF.

V and J are TRBV30 and TRBJ2-2, with TRBD1 matching over 7 bases. Germline V gene data show CDR1 as GTSNPN and CDR2 as SVGIG (reference sequence). This CDR3 has 17 residues. The ends lost 2 bases at V and 4 bases at J; junction bases unmatched: 13. CDR3 coding DNA: TGTGCCTGGAGTCTACCCTCGACAGGGTACATCACCGGGGAGCTGTTTTTT. It specifies CAWSLPSTGYITGELFF.

The genes are TRBV11-2 and TRBJ1-5; 9 bases align to TRBD1. Germline V gene data show CDR1 as SGHAT and CDR2 as FQNNGV. The junction had 8 bases not matched to a gene; V was cut back by 4 bases and J by 7 bases. This CDR3 contains 15 residues. The CDR3 DNA follows: TGTGCCAGCAGCTCGGACAGGGGAGCCTGGCAGCCCCAGCATTTT. Protein product: CASSSDRGAWQPQHF.

The chain uses TRBV6-6 and TRBJ1-4; 7 nucleotides match TRBD1. The length of the CDR3 is 14 residues. Germline loops: CDR1 MNHNY, CDR2 SVGAGI (reference sequence). V was clipped by 4 bases and J by 3 bases; unmatched bases: 2. CDR3 nucleotides: TGTGCCAGCAGTTTTCAGGGGGCTAATGAAAAACTGTTTTTT. Its protein is CASSFQGANEKLFF.

The V gene is TRBV9, the J gene TRBJ2-1, with 7 bases matching TRBD2. This CDR3 is built from 16 residues. CDR1 is SGDLS, CDR2 YYNGEE, per germline. The V gene end was trimmed by 0 bases and the J gene end by 1 base; junction bases not matched to a gene: 4. Here the CDR3 DNA reads TGTGCCAGCAGCGTAGTGGCCGGGGGGTCCTACAATGAGCAGTTCTTC. Protein product: CASSVVAGGSYNEQFF.

The gene calls are TRBV14 and TRBJ2-3; possible D gene TRBD1, 6 bases. V was clipped by 5 bases and J by 4 bases, with 10 bases between them. The CDR3 has 13 amino acids. CDR1 is SGHDN, CDR2 FVKESK, per germline. CDR3 residues: CASSVRQADTQYF. CDR3 nucleotides: TGTGCCAGCAGCGTCCGACAGGCAGATACGCAGTATTTT.

This clone is a singleton in its sample. The chain joins TRBV2 to TRBJ2-4; D possibly corresponds to TRBD1 (5 bases). This CDR3 comprises 16 residues. V was clipped by 6 bases and J by 3 bases, with 18 bases between them. Germline values: CDR1 SNHLY, CDR2 FYNNEI. The CDR3 region is CASRRTGTLDKNIQYF. For the CDR3, the DNA is TGTGCCAGCAGGCGAACAGGAACACTTGACAAAAACATTCAGTACTTC.

This chain links TRBV7-2 with TRBJ1-3; D possibly corresponds to TRBD1 (6 bases). Germline V gene sequence: CDR1 SGHTA, CDR2 FQGNSA. V was clipped by 10 bases and J by 0 bases, with 22 bases between them. The CDR3 sequence is 17 residues long. The CDR3 coding sequence is TGTGCCACCAACGCAGGGGCGCCCGGAAGCTCTGGAAACACCATATATTTT. Its translation: CATNAGAPGSSGNTIYF.

CDR3 bases: TGTGCCAGCAGGTTCTGGACAGGGGAAACAACTGAAGCTTTCTTT. Encoded protein: CASRFWTGETTEAFF. V usage is TRBV28 and J usage is TRBJ1-1; 9 nucleotides align to TRBD1. Germline assignment: CDR1 MDHEN and CDR2 SYDVKM. Trimming at V came to 6 bases and at J to 5 bases, leaving 10 bases not matched to a gene. The CDR3 spans 15 residues.

In its sample, this clone was seen once. The gene calls are TRBV6-1 and TRBJ2-7; TRBD2 aligns across 9 bases. The V gene end was trimmed by 2 bases and the J gene end by 0 bases; junction bases not matched to a gene: 2. This CDR3 contains 15 residues. Germline V gene lookup returns CDR1 MNHNS and CDR2 SASEGT. Written as DNA, the CDR3 is TGTGCCAGCAGTGAAAGCGGGAGGTCCTCCTACGAGCAGTACTTC. This gives the protein CASSESGRSSYEQYF.

Here the CDR3 DNA reads TGTGCCAGCAGTTACGGTGTAGCGGGGAAAGATACGCAGTATTTT. Encoded protein: CASSYGVAGKDTQYF. V usage is TRBV6-6 and J usage is TRBJ2-3; 8 nucleotides line up with TRBD2. The CDR3 is 15 amino acids. Germline CDR1 reads MNHNY; CDR2 reads SVGAGI (reference sequence). J gave up 5 bases and V 2 bases, and 6 bases lay outside the gene matches.

The V call is TRBV5-4, the J call TRBJ1-1; 8 bases are shared with TRBD1. Germline V lookup: CDR1 SGHNT, CDR2 YYREEE (reference sequence). The CDR3 loop spans 13 amino acids. J was trimmed by 2 bases and V by 10 bases; bases with no gene match: 7. CDR3 DNA: TGTGCCCTACGGGACAGGAGAAACACTGAAGCTTTCTTT. Its protein is CALRDRRNTEAFF.

The CDR3 spells CASSFRVVGNTEAFF. In nucleotides, the CDR3 is TGCGCCAGCAGCTTCAGGGTAGTAGGGAACACTGAAGCTTTCTTT. The chain combines TRBV5-1 with TRBJ1-1, with D tentatively TRBD1 (5 bases). The V end lost 2 bases, the J end lost 1 base, and 12 bases lay between the germline ends. From germline, CDR1 is SGHRS and CDR2 YFSETQ. This CDR3 is built from 15 residues.

This clone was recorded a few times. The chain couples TRBV28 to TRBJ1-5; D gene ambiguous. Germline assignment: CDR1 MDHEN and CDR2 SYDVKM. Trimming took off 2 bases at V and 4 bases at J, with 9 bases between the two ends. CDR3 length equals 14 residues. Here the CDR3 reads CASSLVRVNQPQHF. Written as DNA, the CDR3 is TGTGCCAGCAGTTTAGTCCGGGTAAATCAGCCCCAGCATTTT.

The rearrangement links TRBV7-2 to TRBJ1-1; perhaps TRBD1 as D (5 bases). The length of the CDR3 is 14 residues. V was shortened by 5 bases and J by 1 base, with 11 bases between the two germline ends. Looked up from germline, CDR1 is SGHTA and CDR2 is FQGNSA. In DNA form, the CDR3 reads TGTGCCAGCAGCCCGAGGACAAGGAACACTGAAGCTTTCTTT. Amino acid sequence: CASSPRTRNTEAFF.

This clone was counted a few times. The chain recombines TRBV7-2 with TRBJ2-2; 13 nucleotides line up with TRBD2. CDR3 length: 19 residues. The V and J ends lost 2 bases and 3 bases, in that order; junction bases with no gene match: 9. Looked up from germline, CDR1 is SGHTA and CDR2 is FQGNSA. The CDR3 region is CASSLRLAGGRLDTGELFF. The CDR3 coding sequence is TGTGCCAGCAGCTTAAGACTAGCGGGAGGCCGACTCGACACCGGGGAGCTGTTTTTT.